The clone carrying this T cell receptor beta chain was counted a few times. Its target is not known. This CDR3 has 15 residues. V was pared by 6 bases and J by 12 bases, with 24 bases between. In germline, CDR1 is MNHEY, CDR2 SVGAGI. These data are taken from a study of vaccination effects on CD4 cells after COVID-19. Study-wide background: The study sampled a few convalescent patients both early and late after vaccination. General observations from the study: There were few convalescent patients in the study and no early post-infection timepoints. Convalescent patients' post-vaccine spike repertoire was mostly distinct vaccine-induced clones.

Clones were sequenced by immunoSEQ multiplex PCR, and TCRdb holds only the in-frame ones, with some missing. Here the sample spans around 50,000 clones, 65% to 75% being singletons. Subsequent to a culture period of less than twelve days, CD4+ T cells were isolated. Infection with SARS-CoV-2 occurred in the person between March and December 2020, and PCR confirmed it. BNT162b2 vaccine or mRNA-1273 vaccine was given to participants in two doses. IL-2 medium supplanted half the medium on days 3 and 7. The chain joins TRBV6-5 to TRBJ2-1, with a tentative D call TRBD1 (5 bases). This TCR came from a human donor who had a prior SARS-CoV-2 infection. The sequencing used CD4+ T cells from PBMCs cultured without peptide, collected after COVID-19 vaccination. The CDR3: CASSQGAGLNEGQFF. CDR3 sequence (DNA): TGTGCCAGCAGCCAAGGGGCAGGGCTAAATGAAGGGCAGTTCTTC.